This T cell receptor beta chain was observed in a study of a mutant IDH1 vaccine in newly diagnosed glioma. Study-wide context: The earlier regimen, radiotherapy, temozolomide, or both, was most often both.

Data came from immunoSEQ multiplex PCR; TCRdb stores just in-frame clones and leaves some out. The sample lists 53,000 or so clones; more than 70% were seen once. This CDR3 has 13 amino acids. The V end lost 4 bases, the J end lost 2 bases, and 9 bases lay between the germline ends. The germline CDR1 and CDR2 sequences are MNHNS and SASEGT. The time point is: week 5, during vaccination. In the vaccine, a single dose held 300 ug of the mutant IDH1 20-mer peptide, along with topical imiquimod. New astrocytomas of WHO grade 3 or 4 that were IDH1-mutant and ATRX-lost were found in the donors. As concerns this clone: The antigen remains unidentified.

Whole-study findings and limits: Altogether, 80% to 95% of patients exhibited vaccine-induced immune responses.

The material was PBMCs, obtained from a glioma patient whose treatment included an IDH1 peptide vaccine. This clonotype originated in a man aged 50 or older with glioma. This chain links TRBV6-1 with TRBJ2-7; TRBD1 might be the D (6 bases). The CDR3 DNA reads TGTGCCAGCAGTGGACAGGCCGCCTACGAGCAGTACTTC. It codes for CASSGQAAYEQYF.